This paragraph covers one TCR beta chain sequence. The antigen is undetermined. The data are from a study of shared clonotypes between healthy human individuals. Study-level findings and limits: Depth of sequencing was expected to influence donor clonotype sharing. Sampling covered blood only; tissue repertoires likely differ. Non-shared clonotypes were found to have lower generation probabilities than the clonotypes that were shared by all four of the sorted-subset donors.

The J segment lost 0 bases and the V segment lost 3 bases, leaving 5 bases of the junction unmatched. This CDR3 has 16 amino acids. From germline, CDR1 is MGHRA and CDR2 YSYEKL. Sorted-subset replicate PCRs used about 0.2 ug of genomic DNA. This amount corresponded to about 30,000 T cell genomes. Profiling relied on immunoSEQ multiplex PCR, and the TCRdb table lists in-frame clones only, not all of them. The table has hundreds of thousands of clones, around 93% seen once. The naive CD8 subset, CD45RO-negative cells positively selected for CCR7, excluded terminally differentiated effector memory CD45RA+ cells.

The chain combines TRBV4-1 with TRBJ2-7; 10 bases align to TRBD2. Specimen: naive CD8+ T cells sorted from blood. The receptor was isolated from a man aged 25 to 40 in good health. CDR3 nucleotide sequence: TGCGCCAGCAGCCATTTAGCGGGAGGCTACTCCTACGAGCAGTACTTC. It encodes CASSHLAGGYSYEQYF.